This TCR beta chain was identified in a study of blood T cell repertoires in COVID-19 (TCRdb year 2020). Notes on the research overall: Samples covering the acute and convalescent phases of COVID-19 were provided by collaborators in the United States, Italy and Spain. The material from the prospective study consisted of cDNA or gDNA derived from T cells, B-cell-depleted T cells, or PBMCs. Subjects who had been exposed to COVID-19, were actively infected with it, or had recovered from it provided the deeply sampled blood TCRbeta repertoires that made up the dataset. A freely available public database, intended as a resource for researchers studying the immune response to SARS-CoV-2, is where the repertoires were released. Samples came from the ongoing ImmuneRACE study (first 160 participants) plus 1,254 subjects from 6 global collaborators. Sample metadata almost always included a de-identified subject ID, COVID-19 status, age in years and sex. Where HLA class I and class II types were available, the types were taken from metadata supplied by the sample provider, not from assay-based typing.

TCRbeta CDR3 regions were amplified from genomic DNA using the immunoSEQ Assay, a bias-controlled multiplex PCR. As for how the authors treated the data: Within the assay, amplification of reference gene primers was used to estimate how many nucleated cells each sample contained. Sequence reads were collapsed and filtered to measure the absolute abundance of every unique TCRbeta CDR3 rearrangement. For each sample, productive Simpson clonality was calculated as the square root of Simpson's diversity index over productive rearrangements. TCRdb's version of the immuneACCESS table is confined to in-frame rearrangements and falls short of the full clone set. An unresolved V gene accounts for under half of the shortfall where checked; the remainder is of unknown origin. V, J and clone size are taken as reported in that table, and D and trimming were inferred from the DNA itself. Here the sample has approximately 220,000 clones; approximately 85% occur a single time. The top ten clones comprise 2.9% of the sample.

Samples from volunteer blood donors who had recovered from COVID-19 were contributed by a second Seattle source. Collaborating institutions collected whole blood in K2EDTA tubes following their own protocols. For TCRbeta analysis, collaborators shipped samples in one of three forms: frozen whole blood, isolated PBMCs, or DNA extracted from either of those sample types. About this clone itself: It lacks a known antigen. Base qualities were left out, and no much larger clone turns up one base away.

The paper's findings and limits, for the study overall: The quantity of clinical and demographic metadata differed by source and by participant and was supplied without curation.

The cysteine opens and the phenylalanine closes a CDR3 of 15 amino acids. Kept here is only the CDR3 DNA, which spans 45 bases and is read in frame from base 1. V drops 0 bases and J drops 3 bases, leaving 11 bases in between. For CDR1 and CDR2, the germline V gene lists KGHSH and LQKENI. The specimen was peripheral blood. Rearrangement joined TRBV18 to TRBJ2-5; perhaps TRBD2 is the D gene, with 5 bases matching. The TCR was taken from a man in his fifties who had recovered from COVID-19. The CDR3 has the sequence CASSPPSVPKETQYF. The DNA sequence is given as TGTGCCAGCTCACCACCTAGCGTTCCGAAAGAGACCCAGTACTTC.